This T cell receptor (beta chain) comes out of a study of blood T cell repertoires in COVID-19. Enrollees, about 18 to 95 years old, lived in 24 US areas. Original handling: Estimation of nucleated cell counts relied on the amplification of reference gene primers. The table came from immunoSEQ multiplex PCR; TCRdb's copy has only in-frame clones and leaves some out. The DNA was the basis for D and trimming; V, J and clone size are from that table. The table records 200,000 or so clones, 88% of them present only once. Trimming took 6 bases from V and 3 from J; bases not matched to a gene: 7. The CDR3 loop spans 14 amino acids. CDR1 and CDR2 from the germline V gene are MNHEY and SVGAGI.

Sequences were obtained from PBMCs or T cells enriched from blood (not recorded which). This rearrangement joins TRBV6-5 to TRBJ1-1, with 7 bases lining up with TRBD1. This TCR was recovered from a woman aged 25 to 39 who had recovered from COVID-19. The CDR3 nucleotides read TGTGCCAGCAGAGACAGGGTGGCGTACACTGAAGCTTTCTTT. It yields the protein CASRDRVAYTEAFF.